The T cell receptor beta chain under discussion was sequenced for a study of response to subunit inactivated influenza vaccine. General study findings and limits: Few additional T cells are recruited per seasonal influenza vaccination, authors suggested.

In TCRdb, the RT-PCR reads were re-called with MiXCR into one record per CDR3 protein. The sample yields 700,000 to 900,000 distinct CDR3 sequences, about 20% seen once. Germline CDR1 reads LGHNA; CDR2 reads YNFKEQ. The V gene lost 2 bases and the J gene lost 3 bases, with 13 bases spanning the gap. CDR3 length: 15 residues. This clonotype was counted a few times. Its antigen is undetermined. V and J are TRBV4-2 and TRBJ1-2; D gene ambiguous. The sequence was collected from a middle-aged man who received an inactivated influenza vaccine. The source was PBMCs from blood, collected less than 6 days after vaccination. This chain's CDR3 is CASSQPASGDYGYTF. The CDR3 bases are TGTGCCAGCAGCCAACCCGCGAGCGGGGACTATGGCTACACCTTC.